This record concerns one T cell receptor (beta chain) sequence. The germline V gene has CDR1 SGDLS and CDR2 YYNGEE. This CDR3 has 15 residues. The V segment lost 0 bases and the J segment 5 bases; nucleotides outside the gene matches: 7. Alongside a J-beta primer mix, a sample-barcoded 5' primer served in a second PCR lasting 7 to 11 cycles. Each of the cDNA molecules was tagged by a template-switch adaptor with 12 random nucleotides. TCRdb re-called the 5' RACE reads through MiXCR, storing one row per CDR3 protein. The sample carries some 800,000 distinct CDR3 sequences, around 25% recorded once. The sample originates from a study of blood T cells in healthy people across ages. These data are also associated with another study on T cells of mothers and their children. From that study: An overlap that was slightly higher, though non-significant, was seen in related mother-child pairs versus unrelated pairs.

The genes are TRBV9 and TRBJ2-5; TRBD1 matches at 7 bases. This receptor was identified in a boy between 5 and 17 years old in good health. The sample was blood. CDR3 in amino acids: CASSVGVSTGETQYF. The CDR3 DNA reads as TGTGCCAGCAGCGTAGGTGTCTCGACAGGGGAGACCCAGTACTTC.